Shown below are 3 T cell receptor beta chains from a single sample sequenced in a study of neurological immune-mediated disorders (dated by TCRdb to the late 2010s). Library generation was performed with 5' RACE. The run used an Illumina HiSeq 2500. TCRdb cleaned the public reads at Q25 with fastp, built clones with MiXCR and kept in-frame beta chains. CDR3 protein duplicates are merged, each entry listing the most common genes and DNA. The sample includes tens of thousands of distinct CDR3 sequences, with under 9.5% observed a single time. 4% to 5.5% of the sample is in the top ten clones. The sample was PBMCs. These receptors were collected from a woman between 35 and 50 years old in good health.

To note about this clonotype: Just one base apart from a much larger clone, this may be a read error. The rearrangement uses TRBV20-1 and TRBJ2-1; 14 bases map to TRBD2. The CDR3 has 17 residues. The germline V gene has CDR1 DFQATT and CDR2 SNEGSKA (reference sequence). V trimming: 6 bases; J trimming: 7 bases; junction bases outside the gene matches: 14. The chain's CDR3 is CSARGFPGTSGSNEQFF. The CDR3 DNA reads TGCAGTGCCCGGGGATTTCCCGGGACTAGCGGGAGTAATGAGCAGTTCTTC.

This clonotype was seen many times. The chain recombines TRBV5-6 with TRBJ1-6, with D perhaps matching TRBD1 (5 bases). In germline, CDR1 is SGHDT, CDR2 YYEEEE. The CDR3 contains 14 residues. V was pared by 4 bases and J by 8 bases, with 13 bases between. The CDR3 loop is CASSLDLTDSPLHF. The CDR3 DNA sequence: TGTGCCAGCAGCCTAGACCTGACAGATTCACCCCTCCACTTT.

There are many counts of this clonotype. The V gene is TRBV15, the J gene TRBJ2-3; D unresolved. The CDR3 runs 15 residues. The germline V and J ends were trimmed by 0 bases and 0 bases, with 7 bases remaining between them. The germline gives CDR1 LNHNV, CDR2 YYDKDF (reference sequence). The CDR3 DNA is TGTGCCACCAGCAGAGATCGAACCAGCACAGATACGCAGTATTTT. It translates to CATSRDRTSTDTQYF.